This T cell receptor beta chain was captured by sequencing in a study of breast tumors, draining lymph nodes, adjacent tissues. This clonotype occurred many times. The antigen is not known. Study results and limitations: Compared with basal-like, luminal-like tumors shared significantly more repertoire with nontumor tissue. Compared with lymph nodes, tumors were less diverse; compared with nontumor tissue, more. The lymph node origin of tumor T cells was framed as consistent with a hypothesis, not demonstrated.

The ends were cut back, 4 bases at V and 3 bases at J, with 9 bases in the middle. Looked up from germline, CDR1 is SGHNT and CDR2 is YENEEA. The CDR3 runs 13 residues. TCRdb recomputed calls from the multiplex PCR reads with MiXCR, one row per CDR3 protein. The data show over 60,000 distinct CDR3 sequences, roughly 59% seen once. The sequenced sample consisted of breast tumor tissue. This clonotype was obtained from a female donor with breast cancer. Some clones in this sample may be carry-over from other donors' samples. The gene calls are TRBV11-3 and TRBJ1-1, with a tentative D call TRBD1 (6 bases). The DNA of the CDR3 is TGTGCCAGCAGCTCCGGACAGCACACTGAAGCTTTCTTT. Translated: CASSSGQHTEAFF.